Listed here are 5 T cell receptor beta chains from one sample, sequenced in a study of blood T cell repertoires in COVID-19. Sequenced by immunoSEQ multiplex PCR; TCRdb stores in-frame clones only, minus some. The sample carries a few hundred thousand clones, around 82% recorded once. Sequenced: peripheral blood. The source of these receptors is a human donor with COVID-19, enrolled during active disease. The donor label of this sample is uncertain.

The V and J genes are TRBV5-8 and TRBJ1-1; TRBD1 aligns across 8 bases. The CDR3 extends over 14 amino acids. The V gene's germline CDR1 is SGHTS and CDR2 YDEGEE. V lost 4 bases and J lost 5; bases outside the gene matches: 7. DNA for the CDR3: TGTGCCAGCAGCCCGGCAGGGGGCGAAACTGAAGCTTTCTTT. Residues: CASSPAGGETEAFF.

The genes are TRBV21-1 and TRBJ1-2; the table's D gene call, TRBD1, was not cross checked with the DNA. TRBV21-1 is recorded as a pseudogene. This CDR3 contains 15 residues. The CDR3 coding sequence is TGTGCCACCTGGACAGGGGGCTGTTCTAACTATGGCTACACCTTC. Translating gives CATWTGGCSNYGYTF.

The gene calls are TRBV6-1 and TRBJ2-7; perhaps TRBD2 as D (5 bases). CDR1 is MNHNS and CDR2 is SASEGT in the germline V gene. Trimming removed 2 bases from V and 11 bases from J, with 22 bases in between. There are 15 residues in the CDR3. The chain's CDR3 is CASSELRTDSTREYF. The CDR3 DNA sequence: TGTGCCAGCAGTGAACTCCGGACTGACTCTACGAGGGAGTACTTC.

This chain connects TRBV5-4 to TRBJ1-1; weak D call: TRBD1 (6 bases). The germline V and J ends were trimmed by 4 bases and 1 base, with 14 bases remaining between them. CDR1 SGHNT and CDR2 YYREEE come from the germline V gene (reference sequence). CDR3 length: 15 amino acids. DNA for the CDR3: TGTGCCAGCAGCCCATCGGGCAGGGGGAACACTGAAGCTTTCTTT. Protein: CASSPSGRGNTEAFF.

A single count supports this clone. J is TRBJ2-1 and V is TRBV12-3 or TRBV12-4; no firm D call. The CDR3 spans 13 residues. Trimming took off 0 bases at V and 9 bases at J, with 9 bases between the two ends. The CDR3 region is CASSLAGSGEQFF. As DNA, the CDR3 is TGTGCCAGCAGTTTAGCCGGGTCCGGTGAGCAGTTCTTC.